These T cell receptor beta chains were read from a single sample in a study of a mutant IDH1 vaccine in newly diagnosed glioma. Method: immunoSEQ multiplex PCR; TCRdb's copy keeps in-frame clones and lacks some. The data hold about 130,000 clones, with about four fifths observed a single time. Their cognate antigens are unknown. The sequencing used PBMCs, collected from a glioma patient whose treatment included an IDH1 peptide vaccine. The receptors come from a man aged 35-49 years with glioma. Both conserved end residues are part of each CDR3. D genes are given only for firm matches. The size field is filled for only some rows; it gives once, few, many or a size class.

d_call,j_call,v_call,clone_size,cdr3_nt,cdr3_aa
.,TRBJ2-3,TRBV7-9,few,TGTGCCAGCAGCTCCGGGAGTACCGCCACAGATACGCAGTATTTT,CASSSGSTATDTQYF
TRBD2,TRBJ2-1,TRBV2,.,TGTGCCAGCAGTGGGGAGGGGTACAATGAGCAGTTCTTC,CASSGEGYNEQFF
.,TRBJ1-1,TRBV4-2,.,TGTGCCAGCAGCCCGGGACTGGGGAGCACTGAAGCTTTCTTT,CASSPGLGSTEAFF
.,TRBJ1-2,TRBV5-6,.,TGTGCCAGCAGCTTGGGTGGGGAGGGCTACACCTTC,CASSLGGEGYTF
TRBD1,TRBJ1-1,TRBV27,.,TGTGCCAGCAGTTCCCCGACAGGGTACACTGAAGCTTTCTTT,CASSSPTGYTEAFF
TRBD2,TRBJ2-5,TRBV5-1,once,TGCGCCAGCAGGTCTAGCGGGAAATCCACAGAGACCCAGTACTTC,CASRSSGKSTETQYF
TRBD2,TRBJ2-1,TRBV6-1,.,TGTGCCAGCCGTGAAGCGGGAGGCAACTACAATGAGCAGTTCTTC,CASREAGGNYNEQFF
.,TRBJ2-2,TRBV5-5,.,TGTGCCAGCAGCCGCAGCCGGGCCACGAACACCGGGGAGCTGTTTTTT,CASSRSRATNTGELFF
.,TRBJ1-1,TRBV5-4,.,TGTGCCAGCAGCTTTGGGACGGCGAACACTGAAGCTTTCTTT,CASSFGTANTEAFF
TRBD1,TRBJ1-2,TRBV5-6,.,TGTGCCAGCAGCCGCGACAGGGGTCAAAACTATGGCTACACCTTC,CASSRDRGQNYGYTF
.,TRBJ1-2,TRBV28,.,TGTGCCAGCAGTTTCGGAGGGGCGGGCTATGGCTACACCTTC,CASSFGGAGYGYTF
TRBD1,TRBJ1-2,TRBV5-4,.,TGTGCCAGCAGCGGGGACAGGTTCTCTAACTATGGCTACACCTTC,CASSGDRFSNYGYTF
TRBD1,TRBJ2-4,TRBV19,.,TGTGCCAGTAGGGGAACCGGGACAGGGTTCATTCAGTACTTC,CASRGTGTGFIQYF
.,TRBJ2-7,TRBV11-2,.,TGTGCCAGCAAGGGGGGACCGGGCGGATCCGAGCAGTACTTC,CASKGGPGGSEQYF
.,TRBJ2-2,TRBV10-1,.,TGCGCCAGCAGGAATTTTTCCGGCACCGGGGAGCTGTTTTTT,CASRNFSGTGELFF
TRBD2,TRBJ2-3,TRBV4-3,.,TGCGCCAGCAGCCTCGGACTAGCGGGAGGCGGGCTCACAGATACGCAGTATTTT,CASSLGLAGGGLTDTQYF
TRBD2,TRBJ2-7,TRBV27,.,TGTGCCAGCAGTTTCCGCAGGGAGGGCTACGAGCAGTACTTC,CASSFRREGYEQYF
TRBD1,TRBJ2-4,TRBV18,once,TGTGCCAGCTCGCCTTCGGGACAGGGGACTCAGTACTTC,CASSPSGQGTQYF
TRBD2,TRBJ2-1,TRBV29-1,.,TGCAGCGTTGTGACTAGCGACTACAATGAGCAGTTCTTC,CSVVTSDYNEQFF
TRBD1,TRBJ2-2,TRBV6-5,.,TGTGCCAGCAGGGGACAGGGGGCCGGTACCGGGGAGCTGTTTTTT,CASRGQGAGTGELFF
.,TRBJ2-2,TRBV2,.,TGTGCCAGCAGTGAAAGGGCAGGGTTCACCGGGGAGCTGTTTTTT,CASSERAGFTGELFF
TRBD1,TRBJ1-2,TRBV6-6,.,TGTGCCAGCAGTGAGGGACAGGCGCGTGGCTACACCTTC,CASSEGQARGYTF
.,TRBJ2-5,TRBV4-1,.,TGCGCCAGCAGCCAAGATCTAAGGGGTTTAGAGTACTTC,CASSQDLRGLEYF
.,TRBJ1-4,TRBV7-2,.,TGTGCCAGCAGCCCAAGGGGGGGTAATAGTGAAAAACTGTTTTTT,CASSPRGGNSEKLFF
.,TRBJ2-3,TRBV11-2,.,TGTGCCAGCAGCTTAGTATACTACACAGATACGCAGTATTTT,CASSLVYYTDTQYF
.,TRBJ1-2,TRBV5-4,few,TGTGCCAGCAGGGACGGAGTAAAGTATGGCTACACCTTC,CASRDGVKYGYTF
.,TRBJ1-6,TRBV19,few,TGTGCCAGTAGATCACAGGGCGGTAATTCACCCCTCCACTTT,CASRSQGGNSPLHF
TRBD1,TRBJ2-2,TRBV25-1,.,TGTGCCAGCAAGGGTGGGACAGGGAGAACCGGGGAGCTGTTTTTT,CASKGGTGRTGELFF
.,TRBJ2-7,TRBV29-1,.,TGCAGCGTTCGAGCGGTCTCCTACGAGCAGTACTTC,CSVRAVSYEQYF
.,TRBJ1-5,TRBV2,.,TGTGCCAGCAGGAGACAGTTAGATAGCAATCAGCCCCAGCATTTT,CASRRQLDSNQPQHF
.,TRBJ2-7,TRBV18,.,TGTGCCAGCTCACCACCGAATAGCTTCTACGAGCAGTACTTC,CASSPPNSFYEQYF
TRBD2,TRBJ2-7,TRBV7-9,.,TGTGCCAGCAGCTTAGCGCTAGCGGGAGATAACGAGCAGTACTTC,CASSLALAGDNEQYF
TRBD1,TRBJ2-7,TRBV6-5,few,TGTGCCAGCAGTTACTTCAACAGGGGGAACGAGCAGTACTTC,CASSYFNRGNEQYF
.,TRBJ1-4,TRBV6-6,.,TGTGCCAGCAATAAAGGTTTGACTAATGAAAAACTGTTTTTT,CASNKGLTNEKLFF
.,TRBJ2-7,TRBV13,.,TGTGCCAGCAGCCCCCTCGGGACTTCCTACGAGCAGTACTTC,CASSPLGTSYEQYF
.,TRBJ2-3,TRBV9,.,TGTGCCAGCAGCGTAGGACTCCTGAAGGGTGCAGATACGCAGTATTTT,CASSVGLLKGADTQYF
TRBD1,TRBJ1-4,TRBV9,.,TGTGCCAGCAGCCCAGGGGACAGCTCCCCGAATGAAAAACTGTTTTTT,CASSPGDSSPNEKLFF
TRBD1,TRBJ2-3,TRBV5-4,.,TGTGCCAGCAGCTTCCCTCTACAGGGGGTCACAGATACGCAGTATTTT,CASSFPLQGVTDTQYF
TRBD2,TRBJ2-5,TRBV18,.,TGTGCCAGCTCACCGTTGGCCAAACTAGCGGGGGCCATTGCCAAAGAGACCCAGTACTTC,CASSPLAKLAGAIAKETQYF
TRBD2,TRBJ2-1,TRBV4-3,.,TGCGCCAGCAGCCAAGGGCCAGCGGGAGGGCCCTACAATGAGCAGTTCTTC,CASSQGPAGGPYNEQFF
TRBD1,TRBJ2-7,TRBV28,.,TGTGCCAGCAGTATACCGGGACAGCCCTACGAGCAGTACTTC,CASSIPGQPYEQYF
.,TRBJ2-4,TRBV7-9,.,TGTGCCAGCAGTTTTACCGGGACGGGAGCCAAAAACATTCAGTACTTC,CASSFTGTGAKNIQYF
.,TRBJ2-7,TRBV9,.,TGTGCCAGCAGCGTAGGAGGGCCGGCCTACGAGCAGTACTTC,CASSVGGPAYEQYF
TRBD1,TRBJ1-1,TRBV7-9,.,TGTGCCAGCAGCCCCCGGACAGGGGACGGGACTGAAGCTTTCTTT,CASSPRTGDGTEAFF
.,TRBJ1-2,TRBV30,.,TGTGCCTGGAGCCCTGCTGTATTTGGAGGCTACACCTTC,CAWSPAVFGGYTF
.,TRBJ1-2,TRBV18,.,TGTGCCAGCTCACTTTCCGGACAAAACTATGGCTACACCTTC,CASSLSGQNYGYTF
.,TRBJ2-7,TRBV2,.,TGTGCCAGCACAGGCAGTTTCTACGAGCAGTACTTC,CASTGSFYEQYF
TRBD2,TRBJ2-1,TRBV6-5,.,TGTGCCAGCAGTCTTACTAGCGATTTGGGTGAGCAGTTCTTC,CASSLTSDLGEQFF
TRBD2,TRBJ2-1,TRBV19,.,TGTGCCAGTAGTGCGGGAGGTTATAATGAGCAGTTCTTC,CASSAGGYNEQFF
TRBD2,TRBJ2-1,TRBV5-6,.,TGTGCCAGCAGCTTGGCACTGGCGGGGGGCTGGAATGAGCAGTTCTTC,CASSLALAGGWNEQFF
TRBD2,TRBJ2-1,TRBV10-3,.,TGTGCCATCAACCCCGGGACTAGCGGGGCTAATGAGCAGTTCTTC,CAINPGTSGANEQFF
.,TRBJ2-1,TRBV19,.,TGTGCCAGTAGTCTTCGGACAGTATTTCTGGATGAGCAGTTCTTC,CASSLRTVFLDEQFF
.,TRBJ2-6,TRBV11-2,few,TGTGCCAGCAGCGAAAACCAGCAGTGGGCTGGGGCCAACGTCCTGACTTTC,CASSENQQWAGANVLTF